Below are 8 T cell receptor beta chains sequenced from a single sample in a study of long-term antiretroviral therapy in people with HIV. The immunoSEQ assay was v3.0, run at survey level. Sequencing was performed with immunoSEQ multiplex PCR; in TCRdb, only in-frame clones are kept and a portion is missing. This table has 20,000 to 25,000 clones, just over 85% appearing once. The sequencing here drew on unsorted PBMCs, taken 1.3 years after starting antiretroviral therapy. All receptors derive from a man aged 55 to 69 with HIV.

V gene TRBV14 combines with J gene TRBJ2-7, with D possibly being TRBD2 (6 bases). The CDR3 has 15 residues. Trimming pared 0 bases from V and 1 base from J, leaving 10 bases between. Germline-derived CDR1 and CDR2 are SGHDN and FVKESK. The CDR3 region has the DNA TGTGCCAGCAGCCAAGAAGGGCTAGCGTCCTACGAGCAGTACTTC. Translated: CASSQEGLASYEQYF. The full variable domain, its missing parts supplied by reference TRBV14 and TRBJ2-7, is EAGVTQFPSHSVIEKGQTVTLRCDPISGHDNLYWYRRVMGKEIKFLLHFVKESKQDESGMPNNRFLAERTGGTYSTLKVQPAELEDSGVYFCASSQEGLASYEQYFGPGTRLTVT.

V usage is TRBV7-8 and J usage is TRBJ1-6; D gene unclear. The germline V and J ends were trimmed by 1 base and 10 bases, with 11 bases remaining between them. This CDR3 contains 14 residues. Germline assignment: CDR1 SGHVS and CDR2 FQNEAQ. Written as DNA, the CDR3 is TGTGCCAGCAGCTTAGTCCATACCGCCTCACCCCTCCACTTT. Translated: CASSLVHTASPLHF.

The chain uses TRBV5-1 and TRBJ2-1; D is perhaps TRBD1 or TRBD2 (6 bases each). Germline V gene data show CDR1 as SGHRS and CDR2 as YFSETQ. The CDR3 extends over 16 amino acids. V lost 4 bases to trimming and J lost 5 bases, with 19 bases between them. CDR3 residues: CASSRGRGPRDNEQFF. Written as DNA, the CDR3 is TGCGCCAGCAGCCGTGGTCGGGGGCCTAGAGACAATGAGCAGTTCTTC.

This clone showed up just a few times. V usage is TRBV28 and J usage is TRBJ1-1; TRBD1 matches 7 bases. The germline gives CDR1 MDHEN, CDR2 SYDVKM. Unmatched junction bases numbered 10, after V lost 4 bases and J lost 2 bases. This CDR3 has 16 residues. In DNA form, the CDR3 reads TGTGCCAGCAGTTCGACAGGGTGGGGCATTAACACTGAAGCTTTCTTT. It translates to CASSSTGWGINTEAFF.

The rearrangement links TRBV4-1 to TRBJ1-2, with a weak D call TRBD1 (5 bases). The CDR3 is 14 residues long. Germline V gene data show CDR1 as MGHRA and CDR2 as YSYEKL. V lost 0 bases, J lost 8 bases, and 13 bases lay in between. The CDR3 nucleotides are TGCGCCAGCAGCCAAGATCCGCGGGGACGGGGCTACACCTTC. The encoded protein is CASSQDPRGRGYTF.

CDR3 residues: CASSPGHLSEGLPQHF. In DNA, the CDR3 is TGCGCCAGCAGCCCCGGCCACTTGTCTGAGGGCCTGCCCCAGCATTTT. V usage is TRBV5-1 and J usage is TRBJ1-5; D not resolved. The length of the CDR3 is 16 residues. The V and J ends lost 4 bases and 9 bases respectively, with 23 bases between them. Germline CDR1 is SGHRS and CDR2 is YFSETQ. Looking up the rest from reference TRBV5-1 and TRBJ1-5 gives the full variable domain: KAGVTQTPRYLIKTRGQQVTLSCSPISGHRSVSWYQQTPGQGLQFLFEYFSETQRNKGNFPGRFSGRQFSNSRSEMNVSTLELGDSALYLCASSPGHLSEGLPQHFGDGTRLSIL.

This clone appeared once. The CDR3 bases are TGCGCCAGCAGCCAGGTCCCTTGGGGGGTTACGGATACGCAGTATTTT. Its protein product is CASSQVPWGVTDTQYF. This rearrangement joins TRBV4-1 to TRBJ2-3; D may be TRBD2 (6 bases). The CDR3 loop spans 16 amino acids. The germline CDR1 and CDR2 sequences are MGHRA and YSYEKL. Trimming took off 3 bases at V and 6 bases at J, with 19 bases between the two ends.

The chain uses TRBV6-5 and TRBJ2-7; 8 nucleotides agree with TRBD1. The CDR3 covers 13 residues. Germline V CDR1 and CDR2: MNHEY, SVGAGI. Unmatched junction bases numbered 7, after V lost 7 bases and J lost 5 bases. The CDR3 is CASTPRGRDEQYF. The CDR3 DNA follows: TGTGCCAGCACCCCCAGGGGGCGGGACGAGCAGTACTTC.